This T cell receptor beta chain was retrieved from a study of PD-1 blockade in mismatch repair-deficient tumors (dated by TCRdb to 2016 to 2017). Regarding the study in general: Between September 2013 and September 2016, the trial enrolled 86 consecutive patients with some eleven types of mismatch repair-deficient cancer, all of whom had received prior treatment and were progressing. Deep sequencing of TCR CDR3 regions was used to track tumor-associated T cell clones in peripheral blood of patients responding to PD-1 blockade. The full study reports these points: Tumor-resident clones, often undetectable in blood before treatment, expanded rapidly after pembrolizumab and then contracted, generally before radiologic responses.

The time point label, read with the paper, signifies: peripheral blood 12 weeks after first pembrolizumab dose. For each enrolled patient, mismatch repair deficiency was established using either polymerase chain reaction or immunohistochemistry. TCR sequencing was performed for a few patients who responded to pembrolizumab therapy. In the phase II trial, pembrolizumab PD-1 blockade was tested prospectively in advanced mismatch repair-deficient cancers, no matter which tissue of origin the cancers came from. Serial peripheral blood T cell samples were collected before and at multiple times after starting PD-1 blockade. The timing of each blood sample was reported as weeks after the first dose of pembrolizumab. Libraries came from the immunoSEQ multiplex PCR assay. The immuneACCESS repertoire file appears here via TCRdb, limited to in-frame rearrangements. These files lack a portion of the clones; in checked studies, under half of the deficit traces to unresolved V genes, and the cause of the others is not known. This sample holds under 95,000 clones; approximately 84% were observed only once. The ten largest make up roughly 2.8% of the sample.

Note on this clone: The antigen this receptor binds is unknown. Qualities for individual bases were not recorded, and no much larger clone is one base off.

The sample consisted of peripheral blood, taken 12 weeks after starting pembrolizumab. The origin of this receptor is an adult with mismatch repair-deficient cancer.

The bases are TGTGCCAGCAGCCGCCGGGACAGGGGTTCCTACGAGCAGTACTTC. The resulting protein is CASSRRDRGSYEQYF. The chain is assembled from TRBV11-3 and TRBJ2-7; a stretch of 10 junction bases matches TRBD1. Germline trimming amounts to 5 bases on V and 1 base on J, with 5 as the count of junction bases outside the gene matches. The CDR3 spans 15 residues, from the cysteine through the phenylalanine. This entry keeps only the CDR3 DNA: 45 bases, framed from base 1. CDR1 and CDR2 are drawn from the germline V gene: SGHNT, YENEEA. Beyond the CDR3, the reference TRBV11-3 and TRBJ2-7 genes provide the residues; the full variable domain reads: EAGVVQSPRYKIIEKKQPVAFWCNPISGHNTLYWYLQNLGQGPELLIRYENEEAVDDSQLPKDRFSAERLKGVDSTLKIQPAELGDSAVYLCASSRRDRGSYEQYFGPGTRLTVT.